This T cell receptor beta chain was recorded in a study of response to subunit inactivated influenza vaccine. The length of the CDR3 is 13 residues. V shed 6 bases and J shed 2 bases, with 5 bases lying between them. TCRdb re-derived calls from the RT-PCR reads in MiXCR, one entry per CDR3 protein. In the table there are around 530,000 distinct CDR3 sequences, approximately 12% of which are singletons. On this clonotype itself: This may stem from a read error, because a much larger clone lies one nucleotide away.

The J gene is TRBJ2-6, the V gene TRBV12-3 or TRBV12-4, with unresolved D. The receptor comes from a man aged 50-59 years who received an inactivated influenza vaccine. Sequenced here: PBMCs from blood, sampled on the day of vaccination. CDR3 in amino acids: CASSRAGANVLTF. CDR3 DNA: TGTGCCAGCAGCCGCGCTGGGGCCAACGTCCTGACTTTC.